Listed below are T cell receptor beta chains from one sample, sequenced in a study of memory CD4+ T cells and cytomegalovirus serostatus. TCRdb's copy holds only in-frame clones and misses some; the assay was immunoSEQ multiplex PCR. The sample records some 52,000 clones, about three quarters being singletons. Sequences were obtained from memory CD4+ T cells from blood. The receptors shown here come from an adult in good health and CMV-seropositive. CDR3s include the opening cysteine and the closing phenylalanine or tryptophan. Each record gives: D gene, V gene, CDR3 protein. D genes are given only for firm matches.

NA TRBV5-4 CASSSRDGQETQYF
NA TRBV7-8 CASSRGNSYEQYF
NA TRBV5-4 CASSSEGIYEQYF
NA TRBV30 CAWRTGQRRNTIYF
NA TRBV11-2 CASSFPRGEVHSGNTIYF
TRBD1 TRBV11-2 CASSPGTGGLGWFF
NA TRBV2 CASSGGGTATYEQYF
NA TRBV28 CASSPPRYEQYF
NA TRBV18 CASSPPSQGQASQYF
NA TRBV5-4 CASGGIESTDTQYF
NA TRBV5-6 CASSLAISGTIYF
TRBD2 TRBV7-2 CASSYPTSGRVHEQYF
NA TRBV5-1 CASSITGPTGYTF
NA TRBV5-1 CASRYLSRGNGYTF
NA TRBV7-3 CASSFDSRGTEAFF
TRBD1 TRBV9 CASSAQGANEKLFF
NA TRBV28 CASTPGGARNTIYF
NA TRBV7-2 CASSLTGTEAFF
TRBD1 TRBV5-8 CASSFRQGRYNEQFF
NA TRBV6-5 CASGYGGIDGYTF
NA TRBV7-8 CASSLGQNYGYTF
NA TRBV7-2 CASSFSTVSTNTEAFF